These 26 T cell receptor beta chains were sequenced from one sample in a study of monozygotic twins with cystic fibrosis. Libraries were prepared by immunoSEQ multiplex PCR; TCRdb keeps only in-frame clonotypes and omits some of them. The data hold more than 9,000 clones, with just over 99% observed a single time. The sequenced material came from blood. These receptors came from a man in his late teens or twenties with cystic fibrosis.

The chain links TRBV19 to TRBJ2-5, with 7 bases matching TRBD2. CDR1 is LNHDA, CDR2 SQIVND, per germline (reference sequence). The CDR3 contains 11 residues. V trimming: 10 bases; J trimming: 5 bases; junction bases outside the gene matches: 4. CDR3 in DNA: TGTGCCACCGACGGGGGGGAGACCCAGTACTTC. Protein: CATDGGETQYF.

The rearrangement links TRBV5-5 to TRBJ1-1; D not resolved. V lost 1 base to trimming and J lost 2 bases, with 12 bases between them. The CDR3 consists of 15 residues. The germline V gene encodes CDR1 SGHKS and CDR2 YYEKEE (reference sequence). CDR3 sequence: CASSLYGTGNTEAFF. The CDR3 region has the DNA TGTGCCAGCAGCTTGTACGGCACCGGTAACACTGAAGCTTTCTTT.

This rearrangement joins TRBV7-2 to TRBJ1-3; possibly TRBD1 for D (6 bases). Germline assignment: CDR1 SGHTA and CDR2 FQGNSA. CDR3 length: 14 residues. V was cut by 3 bases and J by 0 bases, with 6 bases left in between. The CDR3 loop reads CASSLTGSGNTIYF. Here the CDR3 DNA reads TGTGCCAGCAGCTTGACAGGCTCTGGAAACACCATATATTTT.

The chain employs TRBV30 and TRBJ1-5; 8 positions match TRBD1. The germline V gene encodes CDR1 GTSNPN and CDR2 SVGIG (reference sequence). After removal of 0 bases from V and 5 bases from J, the junction contained 3 bases not matched to a gene. The CDR3 totals 14 residues. The chain's CDR3 is CAWSVGTGYQPQHF. In DNA form, the CDR3 reads TGTGCCTGGAGTGTAGGGACAGGTTATCAGCCCCAGCATTTT.

The V gene is TRBV7-9, the J gene TRBJ1-2; D remains unclear. Trimming cost V 1 base and J 7 bases, with 13 bases left between them. This CDR3 has 14 amino acids. Germline assignment: CDR1 SEHNR and CDR2 FQNEAQ (reference sequence). The CDR3 reads CASSLGRRLGGYTF. CDR3 nucleotides: TGTGCCAGCAGCTTAGGACGCCGATTGGGTGGCTACACCTTC.

This rearrangement joins TRBV5-6 to TRBJ2-3, with a tentative D call TRBD1 (6 bases). This CDR3 has 15 residues. The germline gives CDR1 SGHDT, CDR2 YYEEEE. V lost 1 base and J lost 2, with 11 bases in between. The DNA of the CDR3 is TGTGCCAGCAGCTTGAATTGGGGGCTCACAGATACGCAGTATTTT. Translated, it gives CASSLNWGLTDTQYF.

The CDR3: CASRTPGLHSYEQYF. The CDR3 DNA sequence: TGTGCCAGCAGGACCCCGGGACTACACTCCTACGAGCAGTACTTC. This chain joins TRBV11-2 and TRBJ2-7, with 7 bases aligning to TRBD2. J gave up 0 bases and V 6 bases, and 8 bases lay outside the gene matches. The germline V gene encodes CDR1 SGHAT and CDR2 FQNNGV. This CDR3 has 15 residues.

This chain uses TRBV11-2 with TRBJ2-7; 11 bases map to TRBD2. This CDR3 is 14 amino acids long. Germline V CDR1 and CDR2: SGHAT, FQNNGV. The V segment lost 6 bases and the J segment 2 bases; nucleotides outside the gene matches: 3. CDR3 region: CASRLSGRAYEQYF. The CDR3 DNA reads TGTGCCAGCAGGCTTAGCGGGAGGGCCTACGAGCAGTACTTC.

The J gene is TRBJ2-1, the V gene TRBV5-1; 15 bases are shared with TRBD2. Germline V CDR1 and CDR2: SGHRS, YFSETQ. Trimming removed 3 bases from V and 1 base from J; junction bases left unmatched: 5. The CDR3 sequence is 18 residues long. This chain's CDR3 is CASSWGLAGGASYNEQFF. The CDR3 DNA reads TGCGCCAGCAGCTGGGGACTAGCGGGGGGCGCTTCCTACAATGAGCAGTTCTTC.

The V call is TRBV28, the J call TRBJ1-1; D is uncertain. Trimming removed 3 bases at V and 0 bases at J, with 2 bases between. Germline V gives CDR1 MDHEN, CDR2 SYDVKM. The CDR3 length is 12 residues. The CDR3 DNA reads as TGTGCCAGCAGTTTGCTGAACACTGAAGCTTTCTTT. Its translation: CASSLLNTEAFF.

The J gene is TRBJ2-1, the V gene TRBV7-2; 8 nucleotides match TRBD2. V was pared by 5 bases and J by 2 bases, with 8 bases of the junction left unmatched. CDR3 length: 16 residues. CDR1 and CDR2 (germline): SGHTA, FQGNSA. This CDR3 reads CASSPLRGLAYNEQFF. The CDR3 DNA follows: TGTGCCAGCAGCCCCCTGAGGGGACTAGCCTACAATGAGCAGTTCTTC.

The V gene is TRBV2, the J gene TRBJ1-2, with 8 bases lining up with TRBD1. Germline CDR1 reads SNHLY; CDR2 reads FYNNEI. This CDR3 spans 15 amino acids. J lost 3 bases, V lost 6 bases, and 9 bases had no gene match. The CDR3 region is CASRAGAGGDYGYTF. DNA of the CDR3: TGTGCCAGCAGGGCCGGGGCAGGGGGCGACTATGGCTACACCTTC.

The gene calls are TRBV10-3 and TRBJ1-2; D ambiguous. V lost 2 bases to trimming and J lost 8 bases, with 18 bases between them. CDR3 length: 15 amino acids. Germline lookup yields CDR1 ENHRY and CDR2 SYGVKD. CDR3 DNA: TGTGCCATCAGTGAGCGTTACGACCTCCGAGAGGGCTACACCTTC. Protein product: CAISERYDLREGYTF.

This sequence joins TRBV6-5 and TRBJ2-1; TRBD2 agrees at 9 bases. The germline V gene has CDR1 MNHEY and CDR2 SVGAGI. This CDR3 is built from 14 residues. Trimming removed 8 bases from V and 4 bases from J; junction bases left unmatched: 6. CDR3 DNA sequence: TGTGCCAGCGGGCGGGGGGGCGAATACAATGAGCAGTTCTTC. This translates into CASGRGGEYNEQFF.

V is TRBV29-1 and J is TRBJ2-7; the D gene could be TRBD1 or TRBD2 (5 bases each). Trimming took 3 bases from V and 10 from J, leaving 31 bases between them. Germline-derived CDR1 and CDR2 are SQVTM and ANQGSEA. This CDR3 region has 17 residues. CDR3 bases: TGCAGCGTTGAGGGTGAGAAAGGGGACCCCCTCCTCGGACGCCAGTACTTC. Translating it yields CSVEGEKGDPLLGRQYF.

The chain carries TRBV4-1 and TRBJ1-2; tentative D call: TRBD1 (6 bases). Germline V gives CDR1 MGHRA, CDR2 YSYEKL. V lost 4 bases, J lost 4 bases, and 16 bases lay in between. This CDR3 region has 15 residues. The chain's CDR3 is CASSRGQTNPYGYTF. The CDR3 region has the DNA TGCGCCAGCAGCCGAGGACAGACGAATCCCTATGGCTACACCTTC.

This clone was observed once. The rearrangement joins TRBV5-6 to TRBJ2-7, with D tentatively TRBD1 (6 bases). The CDR3 has 15 amino acids. The V end lost 3 bases, the J end lost 4 bases, and 17 bases lay between the germline ends. Germline values: CDR1 SGHDT, CDR2 YYEEEE. CDR3 bases: TGTGCCAGCAGCTACGACAGGAGACACCTTTACGAGCAGTACTTC. Translating it yields CASSYDRRHLYEQYF. Complete variable domain (other parts from reference TRBV5-6 and TRBJ2-7): DAGVTQSPTHLIKTRGQQVTLRCSPKSGHDTVSWYQQALGQGPQFIFQYYEEEERQRGNFPDRFSGHQFPNYSSELNVNALLLGDSALYLCASSYDRRHLYEQYFGPGTRLTVT.

The chain links TRBV10-3 to TRBJ2-7; 8 bases match TRBD1. V dropped 4 bases and J dropped 2; count of bases not matched to a gene: 4. The V gene's germline CDR1 is ENHRY and CDR2 SYGVKD. This CDR3 contains 14 residues. CDR3 bases: TGTGCCATCAGTGGGACAGGGAATGCCTACGAGCAGTACTTC. Translation: CAISGTGNAYEQYF.

This chain uses TRBV6-5 with TRBJ2-7, with D unresolved. Germline CDR1 reads MNHEY; CDR2 reads SVGAGI. The CDR3 runs 14 residues. V lost 4 bases to trimming and J lost 7 bases, with 17 bases between them. CDR3 sequence reads: CASSSVGTFREQYF. The CDR3 nucleotides read TGTGCCAGCAGTTCCGTCGGCACGTTTCGAGAGCAGTACTTC.

The chain is built from TRBV7-2 and TRBJ2-7; no firm D call. V was cut by 2 bases and J by 3 bases, with 5 bases left in between. CDR1 is SGHTA, CDR2 FQGNSA, per germline. The CDR3 contains 12 residues. Here the CDR3 DNA reads TGTGCCAGCAGCTTAATCCGCTACGAGCAGTACTTC. It is translated as CASSLIRYEQYF.

The chain carries TRBV5-1 and TRBJ2-5; D gene uncertain. Germline V gene sequence: CDR1 SGHRS, CDR2 YFSETQ. V lost 1 base and J lost 5, with 12 bases in between. This CDR3 contains 14 residues. As DNA, the CDR3 is TGCGCCAGCAGCTTGAGCCAGTTAAGGGAGACCCAGTACTTC. Translation gives CASSLSQLRETQYF.

The chain couples TRBV7-2 to TRBJ1-1; D not resolved. The length of the CDR3 is 14 residues. Germline V gives CDR1 SGHTA, CDR2 FQGNSA. V gave up 2 bases and J gave up 1 base, with 8 bases separating them. The CDR3 sequence: CASSLMGKNTEAFF. The CDR3, as DNA: TGTGCCAGCAGCTTAATGGGGAAGAACACTGAAGCTTTCTTT.

The chain joins TRBV6-5 to TRBJ1-2, with D uncertain. Per germline, CDR1 MNHEY and CDR2 SVGAGI. The CDR3 consists of 13 residues. V was shortened by 4 bases and J by 4 bases, with 10 bases between the two germline ends. CDR3: CASSSTPSYGYTF. CDR3 DNA sequence: TGTGCCAGCAGTTCTACCCCGTCCTATGGCTACACCTTC.

The gene calls are TRBV5-1 and TRBJ2-7; D gene uncertain. With 0 bases removed from V and 4 bases from J, the gap between germline ends came to 11 bases. This CDR3 spans 14 amino acids. Germline CDR1 is SGHRS and CDR2 is YFSETQ. The CDR3 spells CASSLGWNTYEQYF. The DNA for the CDR3 is TGCGCCAGCAGCTTGGGCTGGAATACATACGAGCAGTACTTC.

The rearrangement links TRBV4-2 to TRBJ1-4, with a possible D match to TRBD1 (5 bases). CDR3 length: 18 residues. V lost 3 bases and J lost 4, with 21 bases in between. Germline V CDR1 and CDR2: LGHNA, YNFKEQ. CDR3 sequence (DNA): TGTGCCAGCAGCCAGGGACCTCGCCCCGCGGGGAATAATGAAAAACTGTTTTTT. Protein sequence: CASSQGPRPAGNNEKLFF.

The CDR3: CASSQEAGHSYEQYF. The CDR3 region has the DNA TGTGCCAGCAGCCAAGAAGCGGGACACAGCTACGAGCAGTACTTC. J is TRBJ2-7 and V is TRBV4-2; TRBD2 might be the D (7 bases). The CDR3 covers 15 residues. The V end lost 0 bases, the J end lost 3 bases, and 12 bases lay between the germline ends. The V gene's germline CDR1 is LGHNA and CDR2 YNFKEQ.